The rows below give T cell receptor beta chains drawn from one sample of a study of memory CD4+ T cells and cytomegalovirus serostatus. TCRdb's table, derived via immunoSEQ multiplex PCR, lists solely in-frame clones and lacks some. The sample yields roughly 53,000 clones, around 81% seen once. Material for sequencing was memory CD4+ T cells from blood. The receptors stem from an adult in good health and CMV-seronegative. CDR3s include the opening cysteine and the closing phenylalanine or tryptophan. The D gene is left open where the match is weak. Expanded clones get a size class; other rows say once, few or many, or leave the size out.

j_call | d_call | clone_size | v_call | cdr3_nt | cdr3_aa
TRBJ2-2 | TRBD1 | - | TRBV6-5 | TGTGCCAGCAAAGGACAGGGTATGGTTTCCGGGGAGCTGTTTTTT | CASKGQGMVSGELFF
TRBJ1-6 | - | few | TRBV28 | TGTGCCAGCAGTTTCCACAGGGATAATTCACCCCTCCACTTT | CASSFHRDNSPLHF
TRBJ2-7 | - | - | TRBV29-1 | TGCAGCGCGCGGTCAGGGATAAGCTCCTACGAGCAGTACTTC | CSARSGISSYEQYF
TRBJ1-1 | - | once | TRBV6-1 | TGTGCCAGCAGTGTTCAGTGGACTGAAGCTTTCTTT | CASSVQWTEAFF
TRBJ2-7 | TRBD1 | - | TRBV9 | TGTGCCAGCAGCGCAGACCTACAGGGGAAGGTGTACGAGCAGTACTTC | CASSADLQGKVYEQYF
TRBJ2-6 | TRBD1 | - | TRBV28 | TGTGCCAGCACCCCGGGACAGCCCCAACCCGGGGCCAACGTCCTGACTTTC | CASTPGQPQPGANVLTF
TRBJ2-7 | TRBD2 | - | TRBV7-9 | TGTGCCAGCAGCCTGGGACTAGCGGGGGGTTCGGTTAAAGACGAGCAGTACTTC | CASSLGLAGGSVKDEQYF
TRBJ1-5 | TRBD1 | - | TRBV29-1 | TGCAGCGCCCGGGACAGTAATCAGCCCCAGCATTTT | CSARDSNQPQHF
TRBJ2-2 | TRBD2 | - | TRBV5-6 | TGTGCCAGCAGCCAGGGACTAGCGTGGACCGGGGAGCTGTTTTTT | CASSQGLAWTGELFF
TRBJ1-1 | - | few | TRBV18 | TGTGCCAGCTCACCCTATGATCGGGGAGAAACTGGTGGAGCTTTCTTT | CASSPYDRGETGGAFF
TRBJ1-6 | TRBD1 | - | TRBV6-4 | TGTGCCAGCAGTGACCGGGACAGAAATTCACCCCTCCACTTT | CASSDRDRNSPLHF
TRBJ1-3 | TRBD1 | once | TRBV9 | TGTGCCAGCAGCGTCGATTTCCGACAGGGGACTGGAAACACCATATATTTT | CASSVDFRQGTGNTIYF
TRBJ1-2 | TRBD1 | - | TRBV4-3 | TGCGCCAGCAGCCAAGATTTGAGGGCCAGGGGGACTGGCTACACCTTC | CASSQDLRARGTGYTF
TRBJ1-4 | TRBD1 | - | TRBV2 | TGTGCCAGCAGTGAAGACAGGGGAAGCTCTCGTGAAAAACTGTTTTTT | CASSEDRGSSREKLFF
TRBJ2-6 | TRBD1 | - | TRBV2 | TGTGCCAGCATGGCAGGGGGCGCGACCACTGGGGCCAACGTCCTGACTTTC | CASMAGGATTGANVLTF
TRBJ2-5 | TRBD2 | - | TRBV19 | TGTGCCAGTAGTATTGGGGGGGAAGAGACCCAGTACTTC | CASSIGGEETQYF
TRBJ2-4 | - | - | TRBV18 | TGTGCCAGCTCACCGGGGCTAGCCAAAAACATTCAGTACTTC | CASSPGLAKNIQYF
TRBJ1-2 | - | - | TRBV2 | TGTGCCAGCAGTGAGGCCCGGGGTTCGGACGGCTACACCTTC | CASSEARGSDGYTF
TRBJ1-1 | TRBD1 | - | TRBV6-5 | TGTGCCAGGCCGGGACAGGAAATCTGTGAGACTGAAGCTTTCTTT | CARPGQEICETEAFF
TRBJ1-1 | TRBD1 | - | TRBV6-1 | TGTGCCACGGCCCGGGACAGGCGCTTTGAAGCTTTCTTT | CATARDRRFEAFF
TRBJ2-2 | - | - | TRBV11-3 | TGTGCCAGCAGCTTAGTTTTCCCCGGGGAGCTGTTTTTT | CASSLVFPGELFF
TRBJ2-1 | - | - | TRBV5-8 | TGTGCCAGCAGCTTGGACGGACAGAGAACCTACAATGAGCAGTTCTTC | CASSLDGQRTYNEQFF
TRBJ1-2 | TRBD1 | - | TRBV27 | TGTGCCAGCAGTTCCTACACCGGGACAGGGGAGGACTACACCTTC | CASSSYTGTGEDYTF
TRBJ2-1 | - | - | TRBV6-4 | TGTGCCAGCAGTGCCCGGTGGGGCTACAATGAGCAGTTCTTC | CASSARWGYNEQFF
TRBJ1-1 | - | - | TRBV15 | TGTGCCACCAGCAGGTCGGGGGGAGGCACTGAAGCTTTCTTT | CATSRSGGGTEAFF
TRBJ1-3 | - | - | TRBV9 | TGTGCCAGCACCCAGGCGTCCTCTGGAAACACCATATATTTT | CASTQASSGNTIYF
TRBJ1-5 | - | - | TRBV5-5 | TGTGCCAGCAGCCCGGGGGTGAATGGCAATCAGCCCCAGCATTTT | CASSPGVNGNQPQHF
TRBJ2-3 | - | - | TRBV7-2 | TGTGCCAGCAGCTTAGTAGGGGGAGGCACAGATACGCAGTATTTT | CASSLVGGGTDTQYF
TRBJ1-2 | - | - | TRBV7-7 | TGTGCTAGCAGCGCACCCCCCCCCATCCTTACTAACTATGGCTACACCTTC | CASSAPPPILTNYGYTF
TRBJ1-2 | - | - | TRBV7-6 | TGTGCCAGCAGCATGGACGGGTCCGGGGGGGGCTACACCTTC | CASSMDGSGGGYTF
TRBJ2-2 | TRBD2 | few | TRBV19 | TGTGCCAGCGGGGGGACCGGGGAGCTGTTTTTT | CASGGTGELFF
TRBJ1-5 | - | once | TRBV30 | TGTGCCTGGAGTGTCGCCTTCAATCAGCCCCAGCATTTT | CAWSVAFNQPQHF
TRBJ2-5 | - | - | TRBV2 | TGTGCCAGCAGTGAAGCGGAGACCCAGTACTTC | CASSEAETQYF
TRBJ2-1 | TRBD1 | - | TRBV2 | TGTGCCAGCAGTGATACAGGGGTCTACAATGAGCAGTTCTTC | CASSDTGVYNEQFF
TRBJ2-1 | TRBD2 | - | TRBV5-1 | TGCGCCAGCAGCGGCGGGCTAGCGGGGGCCTACAATGAGCAGTTCTTC | CASSGGLAGAYNEQFF
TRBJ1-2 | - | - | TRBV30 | TGTGCCTGTTTCCCATCGCCAAATGGCTACACCTTC | CACFPSPNGYTF
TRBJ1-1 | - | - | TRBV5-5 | TGTGCCAGCAGCTTGGAGGGGGGAATGAACACTGAAGCTTTCTTT | CASSLEGGMNTEAFF
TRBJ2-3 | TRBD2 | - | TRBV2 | TGTGCCAGCAGACTAGCGGGAGAAACGCAGTATTTT | CASRLAGETQYF
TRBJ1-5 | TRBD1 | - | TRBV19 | TGTGCCAGTAGTACAAGGGACAGGGGGAACAATCAGCCCCAGCATTTT | CASSTRDRGNNQPQHF
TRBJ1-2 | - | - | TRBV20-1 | TGCAGTGCTGGGGGGGCTAGTGGCTACACCTTC | CSAGGASGYTF
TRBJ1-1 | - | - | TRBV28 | TGTGCCAGCAGTTTAATGTACAGGGATGGGAATGAAGCTTTCTTT | CASSLMYRDGNEAFF
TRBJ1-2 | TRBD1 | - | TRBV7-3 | TGTGCCAGCAGCTCAAGCCAGGGGGCGGGCTACACCTTC | CASSSSQGAGYTF
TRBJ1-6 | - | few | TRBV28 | TGTGCCAGCAGTCCTCTCCTTGGGAGGACACCCCTCCACTTT | CASSPLLGRTPLHF
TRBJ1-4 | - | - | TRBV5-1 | TGCGCCAGCAGGGGGGGACCGTCAACTAATGAAAAACTGTTTTTT | CASRGGPSTNEKLFF
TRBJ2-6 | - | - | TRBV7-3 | TGTGCCAGCAGCCCGGCCGCTGGGGCCAACGTCCTGACTTTC | CASSPAAGANVLTF
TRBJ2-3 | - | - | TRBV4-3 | TGCGCCAGCAGCCACCCCGGGGTCGATACGCAGTATTTT | CASSHPGVDTQYF
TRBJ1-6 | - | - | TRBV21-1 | TGTGCCAGCAGCAAAGAACTAGGGGGCTCCTATAATTCACCCCTCCACTTT | CASSKELGGSYNSPLHF
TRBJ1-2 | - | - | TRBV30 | TGTGCCTGGAGTCGGTCCCAGGGCGGTTATGGCTACACCTTC | CAWSRSQGGYGYTF
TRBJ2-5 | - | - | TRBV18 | TGTGCCAGCTCACGTATCCTAGGGGAGACCCAGTACTTC | CASSRILGETQYF
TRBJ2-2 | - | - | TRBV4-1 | TGCGCCAGCAGCCAAGAATGGGCGAACACCGGGGAGCTGTTTTTT | CASSQEWANTGELFF